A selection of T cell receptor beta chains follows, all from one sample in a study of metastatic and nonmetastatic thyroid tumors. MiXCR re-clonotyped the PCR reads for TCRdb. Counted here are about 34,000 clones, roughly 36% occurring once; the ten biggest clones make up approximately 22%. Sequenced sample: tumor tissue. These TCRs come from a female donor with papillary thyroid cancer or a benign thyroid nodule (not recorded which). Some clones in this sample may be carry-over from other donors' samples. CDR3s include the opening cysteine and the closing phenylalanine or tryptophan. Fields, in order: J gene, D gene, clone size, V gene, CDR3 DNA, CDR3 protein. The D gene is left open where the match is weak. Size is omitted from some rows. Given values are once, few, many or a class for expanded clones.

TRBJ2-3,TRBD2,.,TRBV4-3,TGCGCCAGCAGCCAAGATCCCCGGGGAGGGACAGATACGCAGTATTTT,CASSQDPRGGTDTQYF
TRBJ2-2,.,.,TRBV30,TGTGCCTGGAGTGCCTCGGGGGAGCTGTTTTTT,CAWSASGELFF
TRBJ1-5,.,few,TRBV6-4,TGTGCCAGCAGTCGGGACATCGATCAGCCCCAGCATTTT,CASSRDIDQPQHF
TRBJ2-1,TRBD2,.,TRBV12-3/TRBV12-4,TGTGCCAGCAGTTTAACTAGCGCCTACAATGAGCAGTTCTTC,CASSLTSAYNEQFF
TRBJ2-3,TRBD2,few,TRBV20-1,TGCAGTGCTCCCCTACGGTCGGGCGGGAGGTCGGATACGCAGTATTTT,CSAPLRSGGRSDTQYF
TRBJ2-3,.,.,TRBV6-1,TGTGCCAGCAGTGTAAGCGGGAGCACAGATACGCAGTATTTT,CASSVSGSTDTQYF
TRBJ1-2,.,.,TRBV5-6,TGTGCCAGCAGCCCGCGGGGTGGAGGGATGCAGGGCTACACCTTC,CASSPRGGGMQGYTF
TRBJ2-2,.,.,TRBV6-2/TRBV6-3,TGTGCCAGCCTGGGTCACCGGAACACCGGGGAGCTGTTTTTT,CASLGHRNTGELFF
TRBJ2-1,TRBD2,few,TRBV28,TGTGCCAGCAGTCCTCGCACACGTGACGGGACTAGCGGGAACGATGAGCAGTTCTTC,CASSPRTRDGTSGNDEQFF
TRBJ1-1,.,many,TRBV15,TGTGCCACCAGCAGGGATGGTACCGTGAACACTGAAGCTTTCTTT,CATSRDGTVNTEAFF
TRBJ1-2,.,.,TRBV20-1,TGCAGTGCTACCCAAGTGAGCACGAAAAACTATGGCTACACCTTC,CSATQVSTKNYGYTF
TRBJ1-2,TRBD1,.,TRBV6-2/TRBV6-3,TGTGCCAGCACGTTCCGGGACAGGTTTTTCTATGGCTACACCTTC,CASTFRDRFFYGYTF
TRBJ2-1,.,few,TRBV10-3,TGTGCCATCAGTGAGTCTAGGAGTCGGTTCTTC,CAISESRSRFF
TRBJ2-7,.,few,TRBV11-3,TGTGCCACAAAGCCAAACGGAGTAGCGGAAGACTACGAGCAGTACTTC,CATKPNGVAEDYEQYF
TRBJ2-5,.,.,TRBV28,TGTGCCAGCAGTGCCCTTATTGGGGTACAAGAGACCCAGTACTTC,CASSALIGVQETQYF
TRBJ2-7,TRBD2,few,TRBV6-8,TGTGCCAGTCGGGGAGCGACTAGCGGCTACGAGCAGTACTTC,CASRGATSGYEQYF
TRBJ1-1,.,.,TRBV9,TGTGCCAGCAGCCAGACAGTGAACACTGAAGCTTTCTTT,CASSQTVNTEAFF
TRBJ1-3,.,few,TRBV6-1,TGTGCCAGCAGGGTTGGGAGAGACTCTGGAAACACCATATATTTT,CASRVGRDSGNTIYF
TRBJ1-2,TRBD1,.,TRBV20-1,TGCAGTGCTGGACAGGGGAATGGCTACACCTTC,CSAGQGNGYTF
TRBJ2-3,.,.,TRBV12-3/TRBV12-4,TGTGCCAGCTCGAGCACAGATACGCAGTATTTT,CASSSTDTQYF
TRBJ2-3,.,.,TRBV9,TGTGCCAGCACCGAGCGGGCGAACCCCCGTACGCAGTATTTT,CASTERANPRTQYF
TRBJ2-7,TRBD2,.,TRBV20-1,TGCAGTGCTACCCTCACTAGCGGCTACGAGCAGTACTTC,CSATLTSGYEQYF
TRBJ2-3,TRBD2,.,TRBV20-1,TGCAGTGCTCTAGCGGGAGCTTGGACAGATACGCAGTATTTT,CSALAGAWTDTQYF
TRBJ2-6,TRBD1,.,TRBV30,TGTGCCTGGAGTGTACTTAACAGGGGCTCTGGGGCCAACGTCCTGACTTTC,CAWSVLNRGSGANVLTF
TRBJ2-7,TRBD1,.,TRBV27,TGTGCCAGCCGTTCCCTTGGCAGGGGGCAGTGGACCTACGAGCAGTACTTC,CASRSLGRGQWTYEQYF
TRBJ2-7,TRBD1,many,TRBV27,TGTGCCAGCAGTTTGAACAGGGGATGGGAGCAGTACTTC,CASSLNRGWEQYF
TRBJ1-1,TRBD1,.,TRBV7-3,TGTGCCAGCAGTACTCCGGGACAGAGGGAGACTGAAGCTTTCTTT,CASSTPGQRETEAFF
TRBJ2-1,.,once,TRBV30,TGTGCCTGGAGTGATTACAATGAGCAGTTCTTC,CAWSDYNEQFF
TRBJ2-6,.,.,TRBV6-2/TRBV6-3,TGTGCCAGCAGTTTACAGGGATCTGGGGCCAACGTCCTGACTTTC,CASSLQGSGANVLTF
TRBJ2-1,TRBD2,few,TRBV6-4,TGTGCCAGCAGTCCTCTCGGGACTAGCGGGAGTGATGAGCAGTTCTTC,CASSPLGTSGSDEQFF
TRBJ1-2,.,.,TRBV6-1,TGTGCCAGCAGAGGGAGGAATTGCTATGGCTACACCTTC,CASRGRNCYGYTF
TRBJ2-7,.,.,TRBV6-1,TGTGCCAGCATTGCGGGATCCTACGAGCAGTACTTC,CASIAGSYEQYF
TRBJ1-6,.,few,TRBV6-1,TGTGCCAGCAGGAGGACACCGGCGAATTCACCCCTCCACTTT,CASRRTPANSPLHF
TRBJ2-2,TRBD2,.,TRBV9,TGTGCCAGCAGCGTAGACGCGGGAGTGGGCACCGGGGAGCTGTTTTTT,CASSVDAGVGTGELFF